Within the sample, the clone carrying this TCR beta chain is medium-sized. The sample belongs to a study of liver allograft versus peripheral blood T cells. The overall study: Within transplanted livers, the T cell receptor repertoires were examined and compared against the repertoires present in the peripheral blood of liver transplant recipients.

TCRdb processed the reads anew with MiXCR; each CDR3 protein has one entry. The sample lists 4,000 or so distinct CDR3 sequences, more than 13% occurring once. Germline values: CDR1 SGHDT, CDR2 YYEEEE. V lost 4 bases to trimming and J lost 7 bases; unmatched junction nucleotides: 8. The CDR3 has 15 residues. J is TRBJ1-6 and V is TRBV5-6, with 7 bases fitting TRBD1. The receptor was derived from a human patient who had a liver transplant. Some T cells may have originated in the graft donor. CDR3 loop: CASSPETGFNSPLHF. The CDR3 bases are TGTGCCAGCAGCCCAGAGACAGGGTTCAATTCACCCCTCCACTTT.